One and the same sample provided the 25 T cell receptor beta chains below, sequenced in a study of T cell clonality in common variable immunodeficiency. Only in-frame clones appear in the TCRdb table, and some are missing; sequencing was by immunoSEQ multiplex PCR. There are roughly 57,000 clones in the sample, none observed a single time. Sequencing was performed on peripheral blood mononuclear cells. Receptors originate from a person aged 18-70 years in good health.

This clone was picked up many times. The read terminates 3 residues ahead of where the CDR3 ends, so the germline J gene completes it. J is TRBJ1-2 and V is TRBV7-2, with TRBD1 identical over 10 bases. With 5 bases clipped from V and 1 base from J, the junction kept 4 bases outside the gene matches. The CDR3 is 15 residues long. Per the germline V gene, CDR1 is SGHTA and CDR2 is FQGNSA. CDR3 DNA, as far as it was read: TGTGCCAGCAGCCCCGGACAGGGGGGTAACTATGGC. Translating it yields CASSPGQGGNYG. Given in full, the CDR3 is CASSPGQGGNYGYTF.

This clone was seen at least ten times. The read finishes 3 residues shy of the CDR3 end, and the germline J gene is used to complete it. The chain recombines TRBV19 with TRBJ1-1; tentatively, D is TRBD1 (5 bases). Trimming shortened V by 4 bases and J by 2 bases, and 8 bases separated the two germline ends. The CDR3 has 13 residues. Germline V gene data show CDR1 as LNHDA and CDR2 as SQIVND (reference sequence). The part of the CDR3 DNA that was read is TGTGCCAGTAGTACAGACAGAAACACTGAA. Translating it yields CASSTDRNTE. The CDR3 as a whole reads CASSTDRNTEAFF.

This clone was observed many times. Sequencing ends 3 residues short of the CDR3 end; the germline J gene provides the rest. The gene calls are TRBV6-1 and TRBJ2-5; D is ambiguous. The germline V gene has CDR1 MNHNS and CDR2 SASEGT. The CDR3 is 13 amino acids. The germline V and J ends were trimmed by 2 bases and 1 base, with 5 bases remaining between them. The DNA read from the CDR3 is TGTGCCAGCAGTGAACAGATCCAAGAGACC. Its translation is CASSEQIQET. The CDR3 as a whole reads CASSEQIQETQYF.

This clone occurred many times. The read terminates 3 residues ahead of where the CDR3 ends, so the germline J gene completes it. J is TRBJ2-1 and V is TRBV6-2 or TRBV6-3; TRBD2 might be the D (6 bases). The germline V gene has CDR1 MNHEY and CDR2 SVGEGT. Trimming cost V 8 bases and J 4 bases, with 15 bases left between them. The CDR3 is 14 residues long. The CDR3 here is CASLDTSRYNEQFF. CDR3 DNA, as far as it was read: TGTGCCAGCCTTGACACTAGCCGATACAATGAG.

This clone was found many times. With the read ending 3 residues before the CDR3 end, the germline J gene is used to fill in that end. The chain carries TRBV7-8 and TRBJ2-1; TRBD2 matches 10 bases. CDR3 size: 15 residues. Germline V lookup: CDR1 SGHVS, CDR2 FQNEAQ. V lost 1 base, J lost 5 bases, and 2 bases stayed unmatched. Partial CDR3 DNA: TGTGCCAGCAGCTTAGGACTAGCGGGCGACAATGAG. Translated: CASSLGLAGDNE. The whole CDR3 protein is CASSLGLAGDNEQFF.

This clone was seen many times. The CDR3 end falls 3 residues outside the read, so it is completed with the germline J gene. This rearrangement joins TRBV12-3 or TRBV12-4 to TRBJ2-1, with D perhaps TRBD2 (6 bases). The ends were cut back, 1 base at V and 7 bases at J, with 11 bases in the middle. This CDR3 region has 14 residues. Incomplete CDR3 DNA: TGTGCCAGCAGTTTAGGACTAGGTTTAAATGAG. Translation gives CASSLGLGLNE. The CDR3 in its entirety is CASSLGLGLNEQFF.

On this clone: The read is 3 residues too short to cover the CDR3 end, so that end is filled in from the germline J gene. The chain is built from TRBV19 and TRBJ1-2; no firm D call. The germline V gene encodes CDR1 LNHDA and CDR2 SQIVND (reference sequence). The CDR3 sequence is 14 residues long. CDR3 bases read: TGTGCCAGTAGTCCTAGCGGGAGTACAGATACC. As protein: CASSPSGSTDT. The entire CDR3 protein reads CASSPSGSTDTYTF.

There are many counts of this clone. The sequenced fragment ends 3 residues before the CDR3 boundary, so the rest is inferred from the germline J gene. The chain joins TRBV12-3 or TRBV12-4 to TRBJ2-7; D is undetermined. The CDR3 sequence is 12 residues long. Between the trimmed V and J ends, which lost 2 bases and 4 bases, there was a span of 6 bases. CDR3: CASSLIRYEQYF. CDR3 DNA, as far as it was read: TGTGCCAGCAGTTTAATTCGGTACGAG.

This clone has a count of ten or more. The read falls 3 residues short of the CDR3 end, and the missing part is taken from the germline J gene. This chain links TRBV5-4 with TRBJ2-2, with 9 bases lining up with TRBD1. The V segment lost 4 bases and the J segment 3 bases; nucleotides outside the gene matches: 7. The CDR3 totals 16 residues. The germline CDR1 and CDR2 sequences are SGHNT and YYREEE (reference sequence). CDR3 amino acids: CASSGGQGPYTGELFF. The CDR3 bases that were read are TGTGCCAGCAGCGGAGGACAGGGGCCTTACACCGGGGAG.

In this sample, this clone turned up a few times. A much larger clone lies one base from this, so it may be a read error. Sequencing ends 3 residues short of the CDR3 end; the germline J gene provides the rest. This chain links TRBV19 with TRBJ2-1; 9 bases are a match to TRBD1. The CDR3 covers 15 residues. Per germline, CDR1 LNHDA and CDR2 SQIVND (reference sequence). Here the CDR3 reads CDSNKDRGLSNEQFF. CDR3 DNA (partial): TGTGACTCAAATAAGGACAGGGGCCTTTCCAATGAG. The whole variable domain, remainder taken from reference TRBV19 and TRBJ2-1, is DGGITQSPKYLFRKEGQNVTLSCEQNLNHDAMYWYRQDPGQGLRLIYYSQIVNDFQKGDIAEGYSVSREKKESFPLTVTSAQKNPTAFYLCDSNKDRGLSNEQFFGPGTRLTVL.

This clone was observed a handful of times. The CDR3 end is not reached by the read, which stops 3 residues before it; the germline J gene fills it in. The gene calls are TRBV5-1 and TRBJ2-5; 11 bases map to TRBD2. CDR1 is SGHRS, CDR2 YFSETQ, per germline. This CDR3 is 17 amino acids long. The CDR3 loop reads CASSFRPGTSGSDTQYF. CDR3 DNA (partial): TGCGCCAGCAGCTTTCGGCCTGGGACTAGCGGATCAGATACC.

A few counts support this clone. The read terminates 3 residues before the CDR3 end, so the remaining end is supplied by the germline J gene. The gene calls are TRBV6-1 and TRBJ1-2, with 7 bases aligning to TRBD1. CDR1 MNHNS and CDR2 SASEGT come from the germline V gene. The CDR3 is made up of 12 amino acids. The CDR3 sequence: CASSATGRGYTF. The DNA read from the CDR3 is TGTGCCAGCAGTGCGACAGGGAGAGGC.

This clone was recorded many times. From the germline J gene comes the end of the CDR3, since the read stops 3 residues before it. The genes are TRBV7-9 and TRBJ2-3; D not certain. V lost 4 bases to trimming and J lost 4 bases, with 6 bases between them. The CDR3 is made up of 12 amino acids. Germline CDR1 and CDR2: SEHNR and FQNEAQ (reference sequence). The sequenced part of the CDR3 DNA is TGTGCCAGCAGCTCTGGCCCAGATACG. The encoded protein is CASSSGPDT. The whole CDR3 protein is CASSSGPDTQYF.

This clone was detected ten times or more. The CDR3 end is not reached by the read, which stops 3 residues before it; the germline J gene fills it in. V and J are TRBV10-1 and TRBJ1-2; TRBD1 aligns across 8 bases. This CDR3 has 13 residues. CDR1 is WNHNN and CDR2 is SYGVQD in the germline V gene (reference sequence). CDR3 sequence: CASSSDRAGGYTF. The covered CDR3 bases are TGCGCCAGCAGTTCGGACAGGGCAGGAGGC.

In its sample, this clone was seen many times. CDR3 residues: CASSRRTGTENTGELFF. CDR3 DNA, as far as it was read: TGTGCCAGCAGTCGACGCACCGGGACAGAGAACACCGGGGAG. This chain joins TRBV27 and TRBJ2-2; 7 bases align to TRBD1. Coverage ceases 3 residues before the CDR3 finishes, and the germline J gene fills in the end. The CDR3 sequence is 17 residues long. Trimming took 5 bases from V and 1 from J; bases not matched to a gene: 10. The germline CDR1 and CDR2 sequences are MNHEY and SMNVEV (reference sequence).

This clone has ten or more counts. The sequenced part of the CDR3 DNA is TGTGCCAGCAGTCTCGATTGGTCGGACGAG. Protein: CASSLDWSDE. The whole CDR3 protein is CASSLDWSDEQYF. The J gene is TRBJ2-7, the V gene TRBV5-4; D gene uncertain. The CDR3 end is not reached by the read, which stops 3 residues before it; the germline J gene fills it in. The ends were cut back, 5 bases at V and 5 bases at J, with 14 bases in the middle. Germline V gene data show CDR1 as SGHNT and CDR2 as YYREEE (reference sequence). The CDR3 is 13 amino acids.

Notes on this clone: The sequenced fragment ends 3 residues before the CDR3 boundary, so the rest is inferred from the germline J gene. The chain joins TRBV2 to TRBJ2-3; 10 bases are a match to TRBD1. V shed 8 bases, J shed 4 bases, and the junction held 0 bases outside the gene matches. Looked up from germline, CDR1 is SNHLY and CDR2 is FYNNEI. This CDR3 has 12 residues. This chain's CDR3 is CASGQGADTQYF. The covered CDR3 bases are TGTGCCAGCGGACAGGGGGCAGATACG.

This clone was detected ten times or more. The CDR3 end is not reached by the read, which stops 3 residues before it; the germline J gene fills it in. The chain employs TRBV7-9 and TRBJ2-7, with 7 positions matching TRBD1. The germline gives CDR1 SEHNR, CDR2 FQNEAQ (reference sequence). J gave up 6 bases and V 1 base, and 6 bases lay outside the gene matches. This CDR3 has 14 amino acids. CDR3 bases read: TGTGCCAGCAGCTTAGAGGTTACAGGGGCCGAG. Protein product: CASSLEVTGAE. In full, the CDR3 reads CASSLEVTGAEQYF.

This clone was seen more than once but under ten times. The read halts 3 residues ahead of the CDR3 end, with the missing end drawn from the germline J gene. The V call is TRBV2, the J call TRBJ1-2, with 8 nucleotides matching TRBD1. The CDR3 is 14 amino acids. The V gene's germline CDR1 is SNHLY and CDR2 FYNNEI. CDR3 DNA, as far as it was read: TGTGCCAGCAGAGAACAGGGGGGTTCGGATACC. Protein product: CASREQGGSDT. In full, the CDR3 reads CASREQGGSDTYTF.

This clone occurred many times. The read ends 3 residues early relative to the CDR3; the germline J gene fills the gap. This rearrangement joins TRBV11-2 to TRBJ2-5; the match to TRBD2 covers 8 bases. CDR1 is SGHAT, CDR2 FQNNGV, per germline. The V and J ends lost 1 base and 5 bases, in that order; junction bases with no gene match: 3. This CDR3 contains 14 residues. The DNA read from the CDR3 is TGTGCCAGCAGCTTAGCGGGGGGGCGCGAGACC. This translates into CASSLAGGRET. The full CDR3 sequence reads CASSLAGGRETQYF.

The sample holds many counts of this clone. One end of the junction is discordant with germline, which a read error may explain. The observed sequence ends 3 residues before the CDR3 terminus, with the missing tail filled in from the germline J gene. The chain is built from TRBV10-3 and TRBJ2-5; 9 bases line up with TRBD1. Germline V gene lookup returns CDR1 ENHRY and CDR2 SYGVKD. This CDR3 region has 14 residues. The sequenced part of the CDR3 DNA is TGTGCCATCAGTGGGGACAGGGACCAGGAGACC. Translating gives CAISGDRDQET. The whole CDR3 protein is CAISGDRDQETQYF.

This clone was found many times. This CDR3 is CASSLAQGSGYGYTF. The part of the CDR3 DNA that was read is TGTGCCAGCAGCTTGGCGCAGGGGTCGGGCTATGGC. The gene calls are TRBV5-5 and TRBJ1-2, with D perhaps TRBD1 (6 bases). Coverage ceases 3 residues before the CDR3 finishes, and the germline J gene fills in the end. This CDR3 contains 15 residues. V dropped 0 bases and J dropped 4 bases, with 13 bases sitting between them. Per germline, CDR1 SGHKS and CDR2 YYEKEE (reference sequence).

This clone was detected ten times or more. The read halts 3 residues ahead of the CDR3 end, with the missing end drawn from the germline J gene. The rearrangement joins TRBV23-1 to TRBJ1-5, with TRBD1 as a possible D gene (5 bases). TRBV23-1 is an open reading frame whose function is uncertain. This CDR3 region has 14 residues. V dropped 5 bases and J dropped 1 base, with 9 bases sitting between them. CDR3 loop: CASSARGSNQPQHF. Incomplete CDR3 DNA: TGCGCCAGCAGTGCCCGGGGGAGCAATCAGCCC.

Many counts were recorded for this clone. The read falls 3 residues short of the CDR3 end, and the missing part is taken from the germline J gene. V gene TRBV5-1 combines with J gene TRBJ2-1; 9 positions agree with TRBD2. CDR1 is SGHRS and CDR2 is YFSETQ in the germline V gene. V trimming: 4 bases; J trimming: 5 bases; junction bases outside the gene matches: 7. CDR3 length: 15 residues. The CDR3 protein is CASSVTSGGNNEQFF. CDR3 DNA (partial): TGCGCCAGCAGCGTGACTAGCGGAGGGAACAATGAG.

This clone was detected ten times or more. The read ends 3 residues before the CDR3 terminus; that terminus is restored from the germline J gene. The chain links TRBV28 to TRBJ1-2; a possible D gene is TRBD1 (6 bases). The length of the CDR3 is 14 residues. CDR1 and CDR2 from the germline V gene are MDHEN and SYDVKM. Trimming removed 7 bases from V and 5 bases from J, with 17 bases in between. The part of the CDR3 DNA that was read is TGTGCCAGCACGCTAAAGGGGACAACTTATGGC. Translating gives CASTLKGTTYG. The full CDR3 protein is CASTLKGTTYGYTF.